This T cell receptor beta chain appears in the sequencing data of a study of memory CD4+ T cells and cytomegalovirus serostatus. Study context: This sample comes from healthy Belgian adults, 8 to 10 CMV seropositive, approximately 22 seronegative. Findings and limits, study-wide: A US-trained random forest predicted CMV serostatus with median AUC around 0.9. About 40% of the roughly 160 known CMV-associated TCRbeta sequences appeared in CD4+ memory.

Method: immunoSEQ multiplex PCR; TCRdb's copy keeps in-frame clones and lacks some. Of around 49,000 clones listed, approximately 78% are singletons. From germline, CDR1 is SNHLY and CDR2 FYNNEI. V was trimmed by 5 bases and J by 10 bases, leaving 17 bases between them. The CDR3 spans 13 residues. Single viable CD3+CD4+CD8-CD45RO+ cells were sorted as the memory CD4+ T cells. Of note for this clone: Antigen: not known.

Source material: memory CD4+ T cells from blood. The sequence was collected from an adult in good health and CMV-seronegative. The chain employs TRBV2 and TRBJ2-5; D is perhaps TRBD2 (5 bases). The CDR3 DNA reads TGTGCCAGCAGTTCCTCCTTTGGACTGGACCAGTACTTC. Protein product: CASSSSFGLDQYF.